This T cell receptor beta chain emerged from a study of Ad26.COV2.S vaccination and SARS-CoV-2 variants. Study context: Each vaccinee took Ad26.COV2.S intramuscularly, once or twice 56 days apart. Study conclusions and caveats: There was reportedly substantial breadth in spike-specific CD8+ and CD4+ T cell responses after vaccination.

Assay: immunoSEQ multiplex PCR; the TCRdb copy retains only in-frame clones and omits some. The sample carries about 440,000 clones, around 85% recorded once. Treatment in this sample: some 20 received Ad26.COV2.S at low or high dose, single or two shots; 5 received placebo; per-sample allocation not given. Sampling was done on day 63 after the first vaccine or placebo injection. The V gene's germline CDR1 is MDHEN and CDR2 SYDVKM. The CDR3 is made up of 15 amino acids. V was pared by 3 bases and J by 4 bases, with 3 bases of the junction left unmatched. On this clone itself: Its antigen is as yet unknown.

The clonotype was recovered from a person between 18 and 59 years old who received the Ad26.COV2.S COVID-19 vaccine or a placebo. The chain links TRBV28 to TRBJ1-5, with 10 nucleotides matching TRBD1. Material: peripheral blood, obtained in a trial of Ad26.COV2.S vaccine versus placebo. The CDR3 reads CASSFEGQGNQPQHF. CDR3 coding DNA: TGTGCCAGCAGTTTCGAGGGACAGGGGAATCAGCCCCAGCATTTT.